This TCR beta chain comes out of a study of T cells in Graves' hyperthyroidism and ophthalmopathy. General observations from the study: Patients with ophthalmopathy were separated from those with stable hyperthyroidism by a 13 V-J model. Ophthalmopathy, which appeared later, was predicted by the model a median roughly 6.5 months before onset.

Regions amplified from RNA transcripts were the TCR beta CDR3 regions. Initially, a first-round RT-PCR of the TCR CDR3 employed the HTBI primer set. Using its own MiXCR run on the multiplex PCR reads, TCRdb lists one record per CDR3 protein. The data show hundreds of thousands of distinct CDR3 sequences, approximately 14% seen once. This clonotype has at least ten counts. The target antigen is unknown. Looked up from germline, CDR1 is LGHNA and CDR2 is YNFKEQ. V dropped 0 bases and J dropped 4 bases, with 5 bases sitting between them. CDR3 length: 13 residues. Diagnostic decisions used clinical symptoms, serum thyroxine and TRAb, thyroid ultrasound and orbital computed tomography. The PBMCs were taken from 10 ml of fresh peripheral blood.

Sequencing was carried out using blood. The chain joins TRBV4-2 to TRBJ2-3; D ambiguous. This sequence was found in a woman aged 18-35 years with Graves' hyperthyroidism. This CDR3 reads CASSQDPPDTQYF. CDR3 nucleotide sequence: TGTGCCAGCAGCCAAGATCCCCCAGATACGCAGTATTTT.